The 20 T cell receptor beta chains reported below all come from one sample, sequenced in a study of shared clonotypes between healthy human individuals. The protocol was immunoSEQ multiplex PCR, while the TCRdb copy is restricted to in-frame clones and leaves out a portion. The table lists 500,000 to 550,000 clones, 95% to 97% of them singletons. The specimen was naive CD4+ T cells sorted from blood. Sample subset: CD45RA+ positively selected. The receptors shown here come from a woman aged 25 to 39 in good health.

The chain carries TRBV5-1 and TRBJ2-5, with D unresolved. CDR3 length: 13 residues. CDR1 SGHRS and CDR2 YFSETQ come from the germline V gene. The V end was cut by 5 bases, the J end by 4 bases, with 12 bases between. The CDR3 sequence is CASRPETVETQYF. The CDR3 coding sequence is TGCGCCAGCAGGCCAGAAACTGTAGAGACCCAGTACTTC.

The chain couples TRBV7-9 to TRBJ2-1; D gene uncertain. The CDR3 extends over 18 amino acids. Trimming took off 1 base at V and 0 bases at J, with 16 bases between the two ends. CDR1 and CDR2 from the germline V gene are SEHNR and FQNEAQ (reference sequence). CDR3 residues: CASSLGWGQSSSYNEQFF. The CDR3 DNA follows: TGTGCCAGCAGCTTAGGGTGGGGTCAGTCGAGCTCCTACAATGAGCAGTTCTTC.

This chain joins TRBV11-1 and TRBJ2-1; 12 bases are shared with TRBD2. The CDR3 loop spans 16 amino acids. Germline lookup yields CDR1 SGHAT and CDR2 FQDESV (reference sequence). Trimming at V came to 5 bases and at J to 7 bases, leaving 9 bases not matched to a gene. As DNA, the CDR3 is TGTGCCAGCAGCCCGGCCGGCCTAGCGGGAGGGAATGAGCAGTTCTTC. It specifies CASSPAGLAGGNEQFF.

This clone showed up just once. The CDR3 loop is CASSPFSATSYEQYF. The CDR3, as DNA: TGTGCCAGCTCACCATTTAGCGCTACCTCCTACGAGCAGTACTTC. The chain has TRBV18 and TRBJ2-7; a possible D gene is TRBD2 (5 bases). V shed 2 bases and J shed 0 bases, with 11 bases lying between them. The CDR3 is 15 amino acids. Germline CDR1 KGHSH, CDR2 LQKENI.

The gene calls are TRBV28 and TRBJ1-3; 7 bases are shared with TRBD1. The CDR3 sequence is 18 residues long. J lost 5 bases, V lost 4 bases, and 17 bases had no gene match. Germline CDR1 is MDHEN and CDR2 is SYDVKM. The CDR3 loop reads CASSSVTPMTGKRNTIYF. DNA for the CDR3: TGTGCCAGCAGTTCCGTAACCCCAATGACAGGGAAGAGAAACACCATATATTTT.

This chain uses TRBV7-2 with TRBJ2-7, with a possible D match to TRBD1 (6 bases). The CDR3 extends over 15 amino acids. CDR1 is SGHTA, CDR2 FQGNSA, per germline. V lost 4 bases to trimming and J lost 3 bases, with 16 bases between them. The CDR3 loop reads CASSSIDRPNYEQYF. For the CDR3, the DNA is TGTGCCAGCAGCTCAATCGACAGGCCGAACTACGAGCAGTACTTC.

The chain joins TRBV5-1 to TRBJ2-5, with 8 bases matching TRBD1. CDR1 and CDR2 from the germline V gene are SGHRS and YFSETQ. This CDR3 contains 17 residues. J was trimmed by 0 bases and V by 5 bases; bases with no gene match: 12. This chain's CDR3 is CASRPGQGPPYQETQYF. Here the CDR3 DNA reads TGCGCCAGCAGGCCCGGACAGGGCCCCCCGTACCAAGAGACCCAGTACTTC.

The V and J genes are TRBV15 and TRBJ2-7; 10 bases are a match to TRBD1. CDR1 and CDR2 (germline): LNHNV, YYDKDF (reference sequence). J gave up 2 bases and V 1 base, and 5 bases lay outside the gene matches. This CDR3 region has 16 residues. CDR3 sequence (DNA): TGTGCCACCAGCAGAGTTGACAGGGGGCAGACCTACGAGCAGTACTTC. This translates into CATSRVDRGQTYEQYF.

In this sample, this clone turned up once. The chain links TRBV5-4 to TRBJ2-7; D is undetermined. Germline values: CDR1 SGHNT, CDR2 YYREEE (reference sequence). Trimming took off 4 bases at V and 2 bases at J, with 13 bases between the two ends. The CDR3 covers 14 residues. The CDR3 spells CASSAGRSPYEQYF. CDR3 in DNA: TGTGCCAGCAGCGCAGGTAGGAGCCCCTACGAGCAGTACTTC.

V and J are TRBV18 and TRBJ2-1, with D unresolved. CDR3 size: 12 residues. Germline lookup yields CDR1 KGHSH and CDR2 LQKENI. Between the trimmed V and J ends, which lost 1 base and 14 bases, there was a span of 12 bases. Written as DNA, the CDR3 is TGTGCCAGCTCACCACAAGTCGAAGTGGAGTTCTTC. It is translated as CASSPQVEVEFF. Full variable domain (outside the CDR3, taken from reference TRBV18 and TRBJ2-1): NAGVMQNPRHLVRRRGQEARLRCSPMKGHSHVYWYRQLPEEGLKFMVYLQKENIIDESGMPKERFSAEFPKEGPSILRIQQVVRGDSAAYFCASSPQVEVEFFGPGTRLTVL.

This chain uses TRBV7-2 with TRBJ1-6; no clear D gene. Per the germline V gene, CDR1 is SGHTA and CDR2 is FQGNSA. This CDR3 is built from 15 residues. V shed 5 bases and J shed 0 bases, with 8 bases lying between them. In nucleotides, the CDR3 is TGTGCCAGCAGCCCTATTAGCTCCTATAATTCACCCCTCCACTTT. Residues: CASSPISSYNSPLHF.

This chain links TRBV18 with TRBJ1-1; D is ambiguous. V dropped 0 bases and J dropped 0 bases, with 20 bases sitting between them. CDR1 and CDR2 from the germline V gene are KGHSH and LQKENI. This CDR3 spans 19 amino acids. The CDR3 loop is CASSPPIAVYGKMNTEAFF. The CDR3, as DNA: TGTGCCAGCTCACCACCGATCGCAGTTTACGGAAAAATGAACACTGAAGCTTTCTTT. The whole variable domain, remainder taken from reference TRBV18 and TRBJ1-1, is NAGVMQNPRHLVRRRGQEARLRCSPMKGHSHVYWYRQLPEEGLKFMVYLQKENIIDESGMPKERFSAEFPKEGPSILRIQQVVRGDSAAYFCASSPPIAVYGKMNTEAFFGQGTRLTVV.

The chain uses TRBV19 and TRBJ2-5; D may be TRBD2 (6 bases). CDR3 length: 15 amino acids. Germline V gives CDR1 LNHDA, CDR2 SQIVND (reference sequence). Trimming left V 5 bases short and J 2 bases short, with 15 bases between. For the CDR3, the DNA is TGTGCCAGTAGTGCCCCGGGACTCCTACAAGAGACCCAGTACTTC. Protein product: CASSAPGLLQETQYF. The full variable domain, completed using reference TRBV19 and TRBJ2-5, is DGGITQSPKYLFRKEGQNVTLSCEQNLNHDAMYWYRQDPGQGLRLIYYSQIVNDFQKGDIAEGYSVSREKKESFPLTVTSAQKNPTAFYLCASSAPGLLQETQYFGPGTRLLVL.

The CDR3 DNA sequence: TGCGCCAGCAGCCACCCGACTAGCGGGAGGGCTCCCTACAATGAGCAGTTCTTC. It translates to CASSHPTSGRAPYNEQFF. The chain joins TRBV4-1 to TRBJ2-1; 14 bases match TRBD2. This CDR3 is 18 amino acids long. V lost 3 bases, J lost 2 bases, and 6 bases stayed unmatched. Germline V CDR1 and CDR2: MGHRA, YSYEKL.

In its sample, this clone was seen a few times. The chain carries TRBV5-4 and TRBJ1-2; 12 bases fit TRBD1. CDR1 is SGHNT and CDR2 is YYREEE in the germline V gene (reference sequence). The CDR3 is 14 amino acids. V shed 4 bases and J 6 bases; nucleotides not matched to a gene: 4. The CDR3 nucleotides are TGTGCCAGCAGCCGGGGACAGGGGGCGGATGGCTACACCTTC. It codes for CASSRGQGADGYTF.

J is TRBJ2-7 and V is TRBV6-1; no reliable D call. Germline lookup yields CDR1 MNHNS and CDR2 SASEGT. With 10 bases removed from V and 0 bases from J, the gap between germline ends came to 16 bases. This CDR3 comprises 14 residues. CDR3 nucleotides: TGTGCCAACCCGGGCCCCATCCGCTCCTACGAGCAGTACTTC. Residues: CANPGPIRSYEQYF.

The genes are TRBV16 and TRBJ2-2; weak D call: TRBD1 (5 bases). Germline V gene lookup returns CDR1 KGHSY and CDR2 FQNENV. The V and J ends lost 0 bases and 7 bases respectively, with 12 bases between them. This CDR3 has 15 amino acids. The CDR3 loop is CASSQSQGPFGELFF. The CDR3, as DNA: TGTGCCAGCAGCCAATCGCAGGGCCCCTTCGGGGAGCTGTTTTTT. The whole variable domain, filled in from reference TRBV16 and TRBJ2-2, reads GEEVAQTPKHLVRGEGQKAKLYCAPIKGHSYVFWYQQVLKNEFKFLISFQNENVFDETGMPKERFSAKCLPNSPCSLEIQATKLEDSAVYFCASSQSQGPFGELFFGEGSRLTVL.

The chain carries TRBV19 and TRBJ2-7, with no clear D. The V gene's germline CDR1 is LNHDA and CDR2 SQIVND (reference sequence). Deletions cut 3 bases from V and 4 bases from J, with 13 bases between. This CDR3 has 14 amino acids. CDR3 DNA sequence: TGTGCCAGTAGTATTACACCGGATGCTTACGAGCAGTACTTC. Its translation is CASSITPDAYEQYF. Full variable domain (outside the CDR3, taken from reference TRBV19 and TRBJ2-7): DGGITQSPKYLFRKEGQNVTLSCEQNLNHDAMYWYRQDPGQGLRLIYYSQIVNDFQKGDIAEGYSVSREKKESFPLTVTSAQKNPTAFYLCASSITPDAYEQYFGPGTRLTVT.

V and J are TRBV4-2 and TRBJ2-2; perhaps TRBD2 as D (5 bases). V dropped 0 bases and J dropped 6 bases, with 14 bases sitting between them. The V gene's germline CDR1 is LGHNA and CDR2 YNFKEQ. The CDR3 has 16 amino acids. CDR3 nucleotides: TGTGCCAGCAGCCAAGAGTCGTCGGCTAGCCCCGGGGAGCTGTTTTTT. This sequence encodes CASSQESSASPGELFF.

The rearrangement links TRBV5-1 to TRBJ1-1, with 8 bases matching TRBD1. CDR3 length equals 14 residues. V trimming: 2 bases; J trimming: 3 bases; junction bases outside the gene matches: 3. Germline V CDR1 and CDR2: SGHRS, YFSETQ. The CDR3 spells CASSLQGDDTEAFF. CDR3 DNA sequence: TGCGCCAGCAGCTTACAGGGGGACGACACTGAAGCTTTCTTT.